This T cell receptor beta chain was sequenced in a study of blood T cell repertoires in COVID-19. Whole-study context: The cDNA or gDNA used as material had been derived from T cells, B-cell-depleted T cells, or PBMCs.

Germline CDR1 reads SEHNR; CDR2 reads FQNEAQ (reference sequence). Trimming at V came to 4 bases and at J to 3 bases, leaving 4 bases not matched to a gene. The length of the CDR3 is 16 residues. Only in-frame clones appear in the TCRdb table, and some are missing; sequencing was by immunoSEQ multiplex PCR. The data contain approximately 210,000 clones, approximately 86% of them singletons. The sequenced sample consisted of peripheral blood. V and J are TRBV7-9 and TRBJ2-2; TRBD1 agrees at 11 bases. This receptor was taken from a man aged 18 to 29 with active or convalescent COVID-19. The CDR3: CASSWGQGGYTGELFF. DNA of the CDR3: TGTGCCAGCAGCTGGGGACAGGGGGGGTACACCGGGGAGCTGTTTTTT.